This entry describes one TCR beta chain. Its antigen remains unidentified. Trimming at V came to 0 bases and at J to 1 base, leaving 7 bases not matched to a gene. This CDR3 has 17 residues. The germline gives CDR1 SGDLS, CDR2 YYNGEE. The sample is drawn from a study of glioma-infiltrating T cells after dendritic cell vaccination. This table comes from immunoSEQ multiplex PCR, and its TCRdb copy is limited to in-frame clones, with some not included. The sample consists of around 90,000 clones, 79% of them appearing once. Study-wide findings and caveats: Higher TCR clonality did not directly relate to longer survival.

The input for sequencing was blood, taken before dendritic cell vaccination. This receptor was taken from a human donor with glioblastoma. The chain carries TRBV9 and TRBJ2-3; TRBD2 matches at 8 bases. The CDR3 loop is CASSVAGASGRTDTQYF. The CDR3 DNA reads TGTGCCAGCAGCGTAGCGGGGGCTAGCGGGCGCACAGATACGCAGTATTTT.